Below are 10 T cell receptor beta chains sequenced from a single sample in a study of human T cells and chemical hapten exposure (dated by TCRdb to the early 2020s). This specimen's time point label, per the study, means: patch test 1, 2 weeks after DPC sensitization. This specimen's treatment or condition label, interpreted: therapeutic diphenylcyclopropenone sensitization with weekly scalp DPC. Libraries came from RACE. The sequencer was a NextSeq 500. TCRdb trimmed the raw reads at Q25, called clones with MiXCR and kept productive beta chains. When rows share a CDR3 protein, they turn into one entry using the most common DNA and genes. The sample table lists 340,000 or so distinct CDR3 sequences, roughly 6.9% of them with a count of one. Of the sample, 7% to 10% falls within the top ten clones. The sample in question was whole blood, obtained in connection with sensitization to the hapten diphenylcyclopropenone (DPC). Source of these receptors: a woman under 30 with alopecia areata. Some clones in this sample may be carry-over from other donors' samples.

The DNA of the CDR3 is TGTGCCAGCAGGAAGGGACAGGGGTATGAAAAACTGTTTTTT. Protein sequence: CASRKGQGYEKLFF. The chain couples TRBV2 to TRBJ1-4; TRBD1 matches at 10 bases. CDR1 is SNHLY and CDR2 is FYNNEI in the germline V gene. V was pared by 6 bases and J by 6 bases, with 4 bases of the junction left unmatched. The CDR3 has 14 amino acids.

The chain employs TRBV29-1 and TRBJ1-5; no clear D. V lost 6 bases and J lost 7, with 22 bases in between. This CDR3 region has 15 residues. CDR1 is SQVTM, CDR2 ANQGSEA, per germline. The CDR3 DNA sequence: TGCAGCGTCGCCTACTCCGTGGGTGTTGGGCAGCCCCAGCATTTT. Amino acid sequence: CSVAYSVGVGQPQHF.

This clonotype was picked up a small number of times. Here the CDR3 reads CATLTGRLNTEAFF. The DNA of the CDR3 is TGTGCCACCTTGACAGGGCGGCTGAACACTGAAGCTTTCTTT. The chain recombines TRBV6-2 or TRBV6-3 with TRBJ1-1; 7 bases map to TRBD1. Germline assignment: CDR1 MNHEY and CDR2 SVGEGT. Trimming cost V 10 bases and J 0 bases; bases outside gene matches: 8. The CDR3 is 14 amino acids.

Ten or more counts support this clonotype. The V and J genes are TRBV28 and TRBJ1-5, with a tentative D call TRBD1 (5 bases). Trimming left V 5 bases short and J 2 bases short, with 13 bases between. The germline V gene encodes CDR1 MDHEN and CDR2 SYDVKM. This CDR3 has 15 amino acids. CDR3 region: CASSRGRGRNQPQHF. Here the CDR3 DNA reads TGTGCCAGCAGTCGGGGTAGGGGCCGCAATCAGCCCCAGCATTTT.

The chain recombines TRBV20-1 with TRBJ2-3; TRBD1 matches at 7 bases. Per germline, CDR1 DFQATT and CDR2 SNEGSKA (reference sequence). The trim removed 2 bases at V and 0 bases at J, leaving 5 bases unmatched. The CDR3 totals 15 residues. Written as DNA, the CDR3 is TGCAGTGCTAGACTTGGGACAGCCAGCACAGATACGCAGTATTTT. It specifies CSARLGTASTDTQYF.

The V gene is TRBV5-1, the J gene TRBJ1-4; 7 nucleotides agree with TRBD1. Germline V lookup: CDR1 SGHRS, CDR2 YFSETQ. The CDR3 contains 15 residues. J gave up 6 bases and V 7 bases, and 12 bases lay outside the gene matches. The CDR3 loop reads CASGGTVSSDEKLFF. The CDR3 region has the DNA TGCGCCAGCGGCGGGACAGTCTCATCGGATGAAAAACTGTTTTTT. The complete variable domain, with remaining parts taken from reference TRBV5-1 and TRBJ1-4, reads KAGVTQTPRYLIKTRGQQVTLSCSPISGHRSVSWYQQTPGQGLQFLFEYFSETQRNKGNFPGRFSGRQFSNSRSEMNVSTLELGDSALYLCASGGTVSSDEKLFFGSGTQLSVL.

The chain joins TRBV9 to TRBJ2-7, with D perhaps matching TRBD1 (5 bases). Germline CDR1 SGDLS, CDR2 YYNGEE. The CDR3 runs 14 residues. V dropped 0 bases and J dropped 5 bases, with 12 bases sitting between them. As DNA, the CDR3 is TGTGCCAGCAGCGTAGACACAGGTCTGCACGAGCAGTACTTC. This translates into CASSVDTGLHEQYF.

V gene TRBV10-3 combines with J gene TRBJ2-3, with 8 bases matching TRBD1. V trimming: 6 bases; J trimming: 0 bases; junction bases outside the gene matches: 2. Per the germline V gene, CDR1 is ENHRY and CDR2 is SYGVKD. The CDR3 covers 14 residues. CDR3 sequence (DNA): TGTGCCATCAGCCACAGGGGGAGCACAGATACGCAGTATTTT. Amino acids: CAISHRGSTDTQYF.

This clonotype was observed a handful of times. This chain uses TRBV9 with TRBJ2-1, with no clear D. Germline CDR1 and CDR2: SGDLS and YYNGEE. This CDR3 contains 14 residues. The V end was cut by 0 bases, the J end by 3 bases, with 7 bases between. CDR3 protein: CASSVAGLYNEQFF. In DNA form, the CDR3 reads TGTGCCAGCAGCGTAGCCGGGCTCTACAATGAGCAGTTCTTC.

CDR3 loop: CASSVTGSLESEAFF. The CDR3 coding sequence is TGCGCCAGCAGCGTAACAGGGTCGTTAGAGTCTGAAGCTTTCTTT. This rearrangement joins TRBV5-1 to TRBJ1-1; D may be TRBD1 (6 bases). Germline V gives CDR1 SGHRS, CDR2 YFSETQ. V lost 4 bases, J lost 6 bases, and 19 bases lay in between. The CDR3 has 15 amino acids.